The sequence of this T cell receptor beta chain was determined in a study of T cells in Graves' hyperthyroidism and ophthalmopathy. Germline CDR1 reads DFQATT; CDR2 reads SNEGSKA (reference sequence). With 1 base clipped from V and 7 bases from J, the junction kept 6 bases outside the gene matches. The CDR3 sequence is 14 residues long. Amplification targeted TCR beta CDR3 regions from RNA transcripts. During a first-round RT-PCR of the TCR CDR3, the HTBI primer set was used. TCRdb passed the multiplex PCR reads through MiXCR, listing each CDR3 protein once. Found here are some 740,000 distinct CDR3 sequences, 14% of them singletons; the top ten hold roughly a tenth.

Sequencing was carried out using blood. The rearrangement joins TRBV20-1 to TRBJ2-1; 8 bases agree with TRBD1. The clonotype was recovered from a young woman with Graves' hyperthyroidism. The CDR3 sequence: CSARVPRQGNEQFF. The CDR3 nucleotides are TGCAGTGCTAGAGTCCCTAGACAGGGGAATGAGCAGTTCTTC.